Sequencing of this T cell receptor (beta chain) was carried out in a study of regulatory T cells in long-lasting Graves disease. General study points: Persistent Graves' patients showed reduced TCR diversity versus newly diagnosed patients.

Building the TCR beta libraries relied on iRepertoire HTBI primers, and CDR3 regions underwent Arm-PCR. MiXCR was run by TCRdb on the multiplex PCR reads, yielding one entry per CDR3 protein. Of about 440,000 distinct CDR3 sequences listed, just under 15% were seen once; the top ten hold over 15%. Trimming took 4 bases from V and 8 from J; bases not matched to a gene: 9. The V gene's germline CDR1 is SGHRS and CDR2 YFSETQ. This CDR3 comprises 15 residues. The time point is: newly diagnosed GD, antithyroid drugs for less than 3 months. Making the TCR library involved RNA that had been extracted from PBMCs. As for this clonotype: Its target is unknown.

The data were also submitted as part of a second study, on T cells in Graves' hyperthyroidism and ophthalmopathy.

The chain employs TRBV5-1 and TRBJ2-1; 10 nucleotides line up with TRBD1. Source: peripheral blood mononuclear cells (PBMCs), taken at new diagnosis, from a patient treated with antithyroid drugs. The source of this sequence is a woman in her 30s with Graves disease. DNA of the CDR3: TGCGCCAGCAGCACCGGGACAGGGGTCCACGATGAGCAGTTCTTC. Residues: CASSTGTGVHDEQFF.